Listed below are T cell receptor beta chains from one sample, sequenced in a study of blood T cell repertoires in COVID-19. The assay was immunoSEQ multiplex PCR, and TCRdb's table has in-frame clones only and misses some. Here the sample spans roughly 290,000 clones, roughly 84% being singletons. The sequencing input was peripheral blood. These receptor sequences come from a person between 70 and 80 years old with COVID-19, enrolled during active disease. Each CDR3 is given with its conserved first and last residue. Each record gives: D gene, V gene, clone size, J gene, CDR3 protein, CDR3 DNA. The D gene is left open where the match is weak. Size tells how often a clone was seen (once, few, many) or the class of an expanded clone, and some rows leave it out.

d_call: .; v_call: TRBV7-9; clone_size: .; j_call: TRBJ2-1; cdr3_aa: CASSLAGGTVFNEQFF; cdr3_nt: TGTGCCAGCAGCTTAGCTGGCGGGACGGTTTTCAATGAGCAGTTCTTC
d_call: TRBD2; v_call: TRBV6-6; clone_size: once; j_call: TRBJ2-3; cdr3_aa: CATNRNLLAGGFTDTQYF; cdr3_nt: TGTGCCACCAATCGGAACCTGCTAGCGGGGGGTTTCACAGATACGCAGTATTTT
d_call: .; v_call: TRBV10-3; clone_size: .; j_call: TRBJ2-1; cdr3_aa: CAISEESYEQFF; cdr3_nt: TGTGCCATCAGTGAAGAGAGCTATGAGCAGTTCTTC
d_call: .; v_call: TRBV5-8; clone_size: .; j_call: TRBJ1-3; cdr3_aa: CASRRVSGNTIYF; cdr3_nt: TGTGCCAGCCGGCGGGTCTCTGGAAACACCATATATTTT
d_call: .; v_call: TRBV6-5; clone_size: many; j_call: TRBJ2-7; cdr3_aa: CASSRDFPGEQYF; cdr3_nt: TGTGCCAGCAGCAGGGACTTCCCAGGGGAGCAGTACTTC
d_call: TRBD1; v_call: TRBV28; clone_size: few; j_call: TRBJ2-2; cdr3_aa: CASQRTGGTGELFF; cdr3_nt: TGTGCCAGCCAACGGACAGGGGGCACCGGGGAGCTGTTTTTT
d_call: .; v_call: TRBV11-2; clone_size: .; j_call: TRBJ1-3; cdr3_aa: CASSTPTGINTIYF; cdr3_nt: TGTGCCAGCAGCACTCCGACAGGAATAAACACCATATATTTT
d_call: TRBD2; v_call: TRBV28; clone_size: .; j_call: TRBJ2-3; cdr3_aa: CASSLWPSGGTDTQYF; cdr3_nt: TGTGCCAGCAGCCTATGGCCTAGCGGAGGAACAGATACGCAGTATTTT
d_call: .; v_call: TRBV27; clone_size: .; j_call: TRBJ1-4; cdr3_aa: CASSLRGTGLEKLFF; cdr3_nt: TGTGCCAGCAGTTTACGAGGAACAGGGTTGGAAAAACTGTTTTTT
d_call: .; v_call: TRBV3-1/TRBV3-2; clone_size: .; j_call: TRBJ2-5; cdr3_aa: CASSQGVTQYF; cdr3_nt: TGTGCCAGCAGCCAAGGAGTGACCCAGTACTTC